Listed below are T cell receptor beta chains from one sample, sequenced in a study of healthy donors' naive CD4 and CD8 T cells. TCRdb used MiXCR to reprocess the reads, holding one entry per CDR3 protein. The table lists approximately 200,000 distinct CDR3 sequences, about 76% of them singletons. Sequencing was done on a sample of naive CD4+ and CD8+ T cells sorted from blood, pooled from several donors. Source of these receptors: a pool of human donors in good health; the sample pools cells from several healthy donors. Each CDR3 is given with its conserved first and last residue. Fields, in order: CDR3 protein, CDR3 DNA, J gene, clone size, D gene, V gene. D genes are given only for firm matches. Size is stated for part of the rows, as once, few or many counts, or as a class when the clone is expanded.

CSARDATANTGELFF TGCAGTGCTAGAGATGCGACAGCGAACACCGGGGAGCTGTTTTTT TRBJ2-2 . . TRBV20-1
CATEYGTNTGELFF TGTGCCACAGAATACGGGACGAACACCGGGGAGCTGTTTTTT TRBJ2-2 . . TRBV11-2
CASTRLAGGQRYEQFF TGTGCCAGCACCCGACTAGCGGGGGGACAAAGGTATGAGCAGTTCTTC TRBJ2-1 . TRBD2 TRBV6-2/TRBV6-3
CASSLGGQGSNVYYGYTF TGTGCCAGCAGTTTGGGGGGACAGGGGTCAAATGTTTACTATGGCTACACCTTC TRBJ1-2 . TRBD1 TRBV27
CASSYGSGNRPQHF TGTGCCAGCAGTTATGGATCCGGTAACAGGCCCCAGCATTTT TRBJ1-5 . . TRBV27
CASRPPGSSSYNEQFF TGTGCCAGCAGACCCCCGGGGAGTAGCTCCTACAATGAGCAGTTCTTC TRBJ2-1 . . TRBV6-2/TRBV6-3
CASSIYPLAGSSHNEQFF TGCGCCAGCAGCATCTACCCCTTAGCCGGGAGCTCCCACAATGAGCAGTTCTTC TRBJ2-1 . . TRBV5-1
CASSIGLQASGANVLTF TGTGCCAGTAGTATAGGGCTACAGGCCTCTGGGGCCAACGTCCTGACTTTC TRBJ2-6 . . TRBV19
CASSESAAEAFF TGCGCCAGCAGTGAGTCAGCCGCTGAAGCTTTCTTT TRBJ1-1 . . TRBV10-2
CASKDMAGELFF TGTGCCAGCAAAGACATGGCCGGGGAGCTGTTTTTT TRBJ2-2 . . TRBV6-5
CASSIERGLPTGELFF TGTGCCAGTAGTATAGAAAGGGGACTACCCACCGGGGAGCTGTTTTTT TRBJ2-2 . TRBD2 TRBV19
CAISVGQGAVETQYF TGTGCCATCAGTGTAGGACAGGGGGCAGTCGAGACCCAGTACTTC TRBJ2-5 . TRBD1 TRBV10-3
CASSLEGGPNNEQFF TGTGCCAGCAGCCTCGAGGGCGGACCCAACAATGAGCAGTTCTTC TRBJ2-1 few . TRBV6-6
CASSYLAFTDTQYF TGTGCCAGCAGTTATTTAGCATTTACAGATACGCAGTATTTT TRBJ2-3 . . TRBV6-5
CSVGDRGRGEAFF TGCAGCGTTGGGGACAGGGGGCGCGGTGAAGCTTTCTTT TRBJ1-1 . TRBD1 TRBV29-1
CASSTWDSPGSPLHF TGTGCCAGTAGTACTTGGGACAGCCCAGGTTCACCCCTCCACTTT TRBJ1-6 . TRBD1 TRBV19
CASSPGDRPIYGYTF TGTGCCAGCAGCCCCGGTGACAGACCCATCTATGGCTACACCTTC TRBJ1-2 . . TRBV6-5
CASSLEGGYEQYF TGTGCCAGCAGTTTGGAGGGAGGCTACGAGCAGTACTTC TRBJ2-7 few . TRBV27
CSVEGTGAGYEQYF TGCAGCGTTGAAGGGACAGGGGCGGGTTACGAGCAGTACTTC TRBJ2-7 . TRBD1 TRBV29-1
CATSDLSDEQYF TGTGCCACCAGTGATTTGTCCGACGAGCAGTACTTC TRBJ2-7 . . TRBV24-1
CASSLTSFTDTQYF TGTGCCAGCAGCCTCACATCCTTCACAGATACGCAGTATTTT TRBJ2-3 . . TRBV14
CASSSTGNQPQHF TGTGCCAGCAGTTCTACAGGGAATCAGCCCCAGCATTTT TRBJ1-5 . . TRBV18
CAWGTSPQFF TGTGCCTGGGGGACTAGTCCGCAGTTCTTC TRBJ2-1 . TRBD2 TRBV30
CASSYGAGGTEAFF TGTGCCAGCAGTTATGGGGCCGGGGGGACTGAAGCTTTCTTT TRBJ1-1 . . TRBV6-5
CSASRTSTGSTEAFF TGCAGCGCCTCAAGGACCTCTACGGGGTCCACTGAAGCTTTCTTT TRBJ1-1 few . TRBV29-1
CASTFSGRSTDTQYF TGTGCCAGCACCTTTAGCGGGAGGTCCACAGATACGCAGTATTTT TRBJ2-3 few TRBD2 TRBV6-5
CASSLEGNGYTF TGTGCCAGCAGTTTAGAGGGGAATGGCTACACCTTC TRBJ1-2 . . TRBV27
CSARTSGTSYEQYF TGCAGCGCCAGGACTAGCGGGACATCCTACGAGCAGTACTTC TRBJ2-7 . TRBD2 TRBV29-1